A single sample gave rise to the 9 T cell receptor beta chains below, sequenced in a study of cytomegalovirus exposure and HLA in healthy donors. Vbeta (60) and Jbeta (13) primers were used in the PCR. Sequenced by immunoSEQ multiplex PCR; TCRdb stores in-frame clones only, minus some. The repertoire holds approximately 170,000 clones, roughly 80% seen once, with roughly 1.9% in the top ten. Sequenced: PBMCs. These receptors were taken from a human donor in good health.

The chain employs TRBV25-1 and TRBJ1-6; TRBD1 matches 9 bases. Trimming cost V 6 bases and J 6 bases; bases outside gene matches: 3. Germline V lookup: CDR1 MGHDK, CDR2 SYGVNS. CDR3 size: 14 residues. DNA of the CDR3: TGTGCCAGCAGGACAGGGGGGAGTAATTCACCCCTCCACTTT. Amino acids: CASRTGGSNSPLHF.

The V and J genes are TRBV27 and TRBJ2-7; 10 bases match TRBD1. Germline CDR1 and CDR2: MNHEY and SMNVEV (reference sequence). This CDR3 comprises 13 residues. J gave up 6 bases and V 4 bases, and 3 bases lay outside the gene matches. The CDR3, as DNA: TGTGCCAGCAGTTACGGGACAGGGGTCGAGCAGTACTTC. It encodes CASSYGTGVEQYF.

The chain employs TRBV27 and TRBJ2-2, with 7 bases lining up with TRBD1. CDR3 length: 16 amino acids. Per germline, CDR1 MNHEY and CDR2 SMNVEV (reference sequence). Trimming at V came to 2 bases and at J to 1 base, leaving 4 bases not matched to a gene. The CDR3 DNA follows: TGTGCCAGCAGTTTAGCAGGGGGATTGAACACCGGGGAGCTGTTTTTT. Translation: CASSLAGGLNTGELFF.

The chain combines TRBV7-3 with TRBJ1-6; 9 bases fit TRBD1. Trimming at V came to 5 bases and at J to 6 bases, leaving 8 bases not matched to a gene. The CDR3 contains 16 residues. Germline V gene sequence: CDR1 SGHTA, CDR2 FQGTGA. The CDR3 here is CASSPQGAPANSPLHF. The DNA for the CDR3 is TGTGCCAGCAGCCCACAGGGGGCTCCGGCTAATTCACCCCTCCACTTT.

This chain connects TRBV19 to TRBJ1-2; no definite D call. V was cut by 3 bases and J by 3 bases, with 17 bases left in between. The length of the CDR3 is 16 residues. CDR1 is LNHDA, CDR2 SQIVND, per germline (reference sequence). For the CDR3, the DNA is TGTGCCAGTAGTATCGCCCCAGAGGCCACATACTATGGCTACACCTTC. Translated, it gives CASSIAPEATYYGYTF.

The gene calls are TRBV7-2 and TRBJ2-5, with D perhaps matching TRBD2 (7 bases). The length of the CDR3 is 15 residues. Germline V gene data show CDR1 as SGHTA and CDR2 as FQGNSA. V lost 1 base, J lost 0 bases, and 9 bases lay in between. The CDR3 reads CASSLGGGNQETQYF. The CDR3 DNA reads TGTGCCAGCAGCTTAGGCGGGGGCAACCAAGAGACCCAGTACTTC.

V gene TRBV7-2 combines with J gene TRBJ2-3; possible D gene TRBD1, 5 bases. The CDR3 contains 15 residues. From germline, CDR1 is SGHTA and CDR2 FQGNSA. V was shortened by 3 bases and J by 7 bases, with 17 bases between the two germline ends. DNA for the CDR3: TGTGCCAGCAGCTTCATACAGGTCCCCGCGAATACGCAGTATTTT. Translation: CASSFIQVPANTQYF.

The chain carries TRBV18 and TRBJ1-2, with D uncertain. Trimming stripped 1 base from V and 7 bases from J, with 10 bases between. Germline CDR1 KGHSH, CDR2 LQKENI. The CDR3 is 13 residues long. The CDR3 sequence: CASSPLESSGYTF. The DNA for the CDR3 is TGTGCCAGCTCACCACTTGAGAGCTCTGGCTACACCTTC.

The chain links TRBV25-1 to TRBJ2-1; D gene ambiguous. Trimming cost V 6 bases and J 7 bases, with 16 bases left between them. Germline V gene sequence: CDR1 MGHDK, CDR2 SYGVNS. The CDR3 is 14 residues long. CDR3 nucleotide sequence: TGTGCCAGCAGCGAACCGGGTAGTCCTAATGAGCAGTTCTTC. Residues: CASSEPGSPNEQFF.